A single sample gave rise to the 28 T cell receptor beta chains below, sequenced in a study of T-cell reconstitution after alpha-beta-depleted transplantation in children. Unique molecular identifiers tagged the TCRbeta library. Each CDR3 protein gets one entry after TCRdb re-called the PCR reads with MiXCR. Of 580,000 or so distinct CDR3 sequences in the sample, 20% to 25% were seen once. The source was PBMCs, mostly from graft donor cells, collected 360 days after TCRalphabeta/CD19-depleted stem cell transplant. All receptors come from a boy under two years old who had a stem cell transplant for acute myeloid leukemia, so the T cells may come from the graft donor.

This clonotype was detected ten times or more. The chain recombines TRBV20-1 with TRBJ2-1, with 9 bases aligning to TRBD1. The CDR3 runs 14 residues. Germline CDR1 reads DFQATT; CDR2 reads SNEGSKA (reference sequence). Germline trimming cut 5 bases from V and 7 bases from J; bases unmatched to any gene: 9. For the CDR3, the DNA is TGCAGTGCTTCCTCTCGGACAGGGGAAAATGAGCAGTTCTTC. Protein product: CSASSRTGENEQFF.

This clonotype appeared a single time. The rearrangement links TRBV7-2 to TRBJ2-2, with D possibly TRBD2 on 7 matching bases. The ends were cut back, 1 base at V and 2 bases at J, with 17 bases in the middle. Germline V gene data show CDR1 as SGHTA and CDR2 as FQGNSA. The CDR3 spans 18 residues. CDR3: CASSLGRGRNINTGELFF. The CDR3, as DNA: TGTGCCAGCAGCTTAGGGCGGGGGCGCAATATTAACACCGGGGAGCTGTTTTTT.

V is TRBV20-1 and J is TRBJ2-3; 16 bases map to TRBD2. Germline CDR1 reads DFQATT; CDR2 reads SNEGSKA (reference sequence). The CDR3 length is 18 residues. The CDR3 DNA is TGCAGGGCCCCTCCCCCGGGACTAGCGGGGGGGCGGGCTGATACGCAGTATTTT. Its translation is CRAPPPGLAGGRADTQYF.

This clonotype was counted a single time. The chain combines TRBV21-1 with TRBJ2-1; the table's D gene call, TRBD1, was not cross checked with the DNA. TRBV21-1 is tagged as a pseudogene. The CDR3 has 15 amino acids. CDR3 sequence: CASSTQGAFYNEQFF. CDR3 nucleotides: TGTGCCAGCAGCACACAGGGGGCCTTTTACAATGAGCAGTTCTTC.

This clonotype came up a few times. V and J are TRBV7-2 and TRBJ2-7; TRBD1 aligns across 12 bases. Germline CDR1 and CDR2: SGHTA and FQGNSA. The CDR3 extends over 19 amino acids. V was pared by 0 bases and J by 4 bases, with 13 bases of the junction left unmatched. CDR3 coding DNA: TGTGCCAGCAGCTTAGCGTCGGGGACAGGGGGCGAGTGGAGTTACGAGCAGTACTTC. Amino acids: CASSLASGTGGEWSYEQYF.

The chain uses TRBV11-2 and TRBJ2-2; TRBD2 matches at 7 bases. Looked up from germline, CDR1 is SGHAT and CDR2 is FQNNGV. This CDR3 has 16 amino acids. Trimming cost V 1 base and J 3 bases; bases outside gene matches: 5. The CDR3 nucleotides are TGTGCCAGCAGCTTAGGGCTAGCGGTCTACACCGGGGAGCTGTTTTTT. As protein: CASSLGLAVYTGELFF.

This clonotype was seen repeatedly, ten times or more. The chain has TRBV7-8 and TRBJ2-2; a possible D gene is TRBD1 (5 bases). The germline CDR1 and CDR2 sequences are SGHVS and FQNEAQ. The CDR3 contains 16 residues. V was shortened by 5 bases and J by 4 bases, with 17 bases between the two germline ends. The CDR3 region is CASSPGYLGPTGELFF. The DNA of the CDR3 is TGTGCCAGCAGCCCCGGTTACTTGGGGCCCACCGGGGAGCTGTTTTTT.

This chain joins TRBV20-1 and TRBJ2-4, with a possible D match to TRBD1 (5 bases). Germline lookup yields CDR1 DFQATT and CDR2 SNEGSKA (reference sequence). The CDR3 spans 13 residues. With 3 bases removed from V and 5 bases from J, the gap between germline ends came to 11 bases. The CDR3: CSASAGAQNIQYF. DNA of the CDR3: TGCAGTGCTAGTGCTGGGGCCCAAAACATTCAGTACTTC.

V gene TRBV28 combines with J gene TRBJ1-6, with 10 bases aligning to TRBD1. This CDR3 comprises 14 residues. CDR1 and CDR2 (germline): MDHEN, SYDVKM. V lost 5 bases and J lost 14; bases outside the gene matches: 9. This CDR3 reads CASSRDRGLVSLHF. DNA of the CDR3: TGTGCCAGCAGTCGGGACAGGGGACTCGTATCCCTCCACTTT. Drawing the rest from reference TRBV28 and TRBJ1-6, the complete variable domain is DVKVTQSSRYLVKRTGEKVFLECVQDMDHENMFWYRQDPGLGLRLIYFSYDVKMKEKGDIPEGYSVSREKKERFSLILESASTNQTSMYLCASSRDRGLVSLHFGNGTRLTVT.

The CDR3 region has the DNA TGCAGTGCTAGAGAAAACAGGGGCCAAGAGACCCAGTACTTC. Translated: CSARENRGQETQYF. The chain is built from TRBV20-1 and TRBJ2-5, with 7 positions matching TRBD1. Trimming cost V 0 bases and J 1 base; bases outside gene matches: 2. Germline CDR1 DFQATT, CDR2 SNEGSKA (reference sequence). This CDR3 has 14 amino acids.

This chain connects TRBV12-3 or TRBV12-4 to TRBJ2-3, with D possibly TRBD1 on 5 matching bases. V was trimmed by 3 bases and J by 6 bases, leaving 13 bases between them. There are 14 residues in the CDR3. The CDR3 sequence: CASSFQGLIDTQYF. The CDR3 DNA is TGTGCCAGCAGTTTTCAGGGTTTGATCGATACGCAGTATTTT.

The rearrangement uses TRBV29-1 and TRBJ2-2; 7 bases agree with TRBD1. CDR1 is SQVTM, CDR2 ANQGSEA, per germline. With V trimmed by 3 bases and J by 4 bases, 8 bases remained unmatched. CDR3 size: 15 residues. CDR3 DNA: TGCAGCGTTGAGGGGGTGACAGGGAGCACCGGGGAGCTGTTTTTT. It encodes CSVEGVTGSTGELFF.

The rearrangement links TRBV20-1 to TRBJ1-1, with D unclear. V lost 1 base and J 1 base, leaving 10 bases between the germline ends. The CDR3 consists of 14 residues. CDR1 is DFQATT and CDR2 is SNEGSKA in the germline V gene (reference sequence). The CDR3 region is CSARGKNRNTEAFF. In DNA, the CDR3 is TGCAGTGCTAGAGGAAAGAATAGGAACACTGAAGCTTTCTTT.

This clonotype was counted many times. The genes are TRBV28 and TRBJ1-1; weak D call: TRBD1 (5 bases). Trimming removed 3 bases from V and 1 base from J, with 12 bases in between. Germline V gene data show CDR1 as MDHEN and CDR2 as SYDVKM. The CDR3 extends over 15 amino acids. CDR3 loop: CASSFGEGPNTEAFF. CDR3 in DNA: TGTGCCAGCAGTTTCGGCGAGGGACCGAACACTGAAGCTTTCTTT. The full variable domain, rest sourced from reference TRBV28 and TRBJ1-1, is DVKVTQSSRYLVKRTGEKVFLECVQDMDHENMFWYRQDPGLGLRLIYFSYDVKMKEKGDIPEGYSVSREKKERFSLILESASTNQTSMYLCASSFGEGPNTEAFFGQGTRLTVV.

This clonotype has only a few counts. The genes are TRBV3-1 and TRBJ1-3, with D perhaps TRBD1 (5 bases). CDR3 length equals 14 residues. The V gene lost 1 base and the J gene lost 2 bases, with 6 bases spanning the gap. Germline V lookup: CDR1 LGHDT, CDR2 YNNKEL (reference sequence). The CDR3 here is CASSQGGTGNTIYF. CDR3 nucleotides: TGTGCCAGCAGCCAAGGGGGGACTGGAAACACCATATATTTT. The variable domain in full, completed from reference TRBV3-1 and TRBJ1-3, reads DTAVSQTPKYLVTQMGNDKSIKCEQNLGHDTMYWYKQDSKKFLKIMFSYNNKELIINETVPNRFSPKSPDKAHLNLHINSLELGDSAVYFCASSQGGTGNTIYFGEGSWLTVV.

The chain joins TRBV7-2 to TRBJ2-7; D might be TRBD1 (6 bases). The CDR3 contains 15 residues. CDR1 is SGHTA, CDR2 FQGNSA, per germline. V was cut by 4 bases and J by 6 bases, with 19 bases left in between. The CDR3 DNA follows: TGTGCCAGCAGCTCCAGACAGGATTCTGTGCGCGAGCAGTACTTC. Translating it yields CASSSRQDSVREQYF.

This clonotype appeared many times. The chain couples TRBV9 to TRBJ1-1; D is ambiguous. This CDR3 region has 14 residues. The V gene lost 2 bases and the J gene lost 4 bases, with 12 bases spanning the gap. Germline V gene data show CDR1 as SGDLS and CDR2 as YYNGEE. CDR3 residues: CASSVRGMSTEAFF. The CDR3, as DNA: TGTGCCAGCAGCGTCCGGGGTATGAGCACTGAAGCTTTCTTT. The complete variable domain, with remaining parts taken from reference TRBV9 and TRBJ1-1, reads DSGVTQTPKHLITATGQRVTLRCSPRSGDLSVYWYQQSLDQGLQFLIQYYNGEERAKGNILERFSAQQFPDLHSELNLSSLELGDSALYFCASSVRGMSTEAFFGQGTRLTVV.

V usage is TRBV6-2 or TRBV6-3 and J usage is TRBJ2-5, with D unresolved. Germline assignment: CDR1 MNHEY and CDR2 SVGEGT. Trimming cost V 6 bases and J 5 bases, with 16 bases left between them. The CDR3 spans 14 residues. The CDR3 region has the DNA TGTGCCAGCAGCGATCTAGAGGAGTTTGAGACCCAGTACTTC. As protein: CASSDLEEFETQYF.

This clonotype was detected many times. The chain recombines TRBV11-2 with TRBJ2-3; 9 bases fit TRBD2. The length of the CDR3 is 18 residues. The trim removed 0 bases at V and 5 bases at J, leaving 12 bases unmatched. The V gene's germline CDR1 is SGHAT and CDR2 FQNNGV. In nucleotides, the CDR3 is TGTGCCAGCAGCTTAGAGCGGTCGCGGGGGGGCCGGGGAGATACGCAGTATTTT. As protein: CASSLERSRGGRGDTQYF.

CDR3 region: CASSYAGGQWAYEQYF. CDR3 in DNA: TGTGCCAGCAGTTACGCAGGTGGGCAGTGGGCCTACGAGCAGTACTTC. The genes are TRBV6-2 or TRBV6-3 and TRBJ2-7; D unclear. Looked up from germline, CDR1 is MNHEY and CDR2 is SVGEGT. CDR3 length equals 16 residues. Trimming took 2 bases from V and 2 from J, leaving 16 bases between them.

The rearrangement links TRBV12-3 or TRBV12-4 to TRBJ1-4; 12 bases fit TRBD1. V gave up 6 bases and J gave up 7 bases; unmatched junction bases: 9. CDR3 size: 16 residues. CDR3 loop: CASRGTGTGGREKLFF. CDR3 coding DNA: TGTGCCAGCAGGGGAACCGGGACAGGGGGCCGTGAAAAACTGTTTTTT.

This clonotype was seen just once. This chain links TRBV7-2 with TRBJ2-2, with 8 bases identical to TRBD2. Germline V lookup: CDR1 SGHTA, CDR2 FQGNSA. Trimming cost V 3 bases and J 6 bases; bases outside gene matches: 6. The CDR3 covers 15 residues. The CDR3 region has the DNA TGTGCCAGCAGCTTCCGCGGGGGGATCTCCGGGGAGCTGTTTTTT. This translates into CASSFRGGISGELFF.

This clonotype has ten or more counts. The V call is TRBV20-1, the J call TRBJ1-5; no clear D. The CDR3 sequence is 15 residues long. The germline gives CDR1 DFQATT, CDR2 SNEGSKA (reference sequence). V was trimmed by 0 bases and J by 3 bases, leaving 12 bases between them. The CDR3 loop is CSARDPVTVNQPQHF. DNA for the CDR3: TGCAGTGCTAGAGATCCCGTGACGGTCAATCAGCCCCAGCATTTT.

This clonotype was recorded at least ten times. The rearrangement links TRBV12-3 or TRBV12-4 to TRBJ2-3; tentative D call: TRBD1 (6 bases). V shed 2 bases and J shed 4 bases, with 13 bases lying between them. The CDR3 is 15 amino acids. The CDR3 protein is CASSLQTGPADTQYF. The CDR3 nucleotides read TGTGCCAGCAGTTTACAGACAGGTCCAGCAGATACGCAGTATTTT.

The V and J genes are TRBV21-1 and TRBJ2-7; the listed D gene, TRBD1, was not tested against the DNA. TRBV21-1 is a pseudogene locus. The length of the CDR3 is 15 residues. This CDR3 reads CASSSQTVWGYEQYF. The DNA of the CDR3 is TGTGCCAGCAGCTCACAGACCGTTTGGGGGTACGAGCAGTACTTC.

The CDR3 DNA follows: TGTGCCAGCAGCCGAGGGTCTCAGACAGTCAACTACGAGCAGTACTTC. It encodes CASSRGSQTVNYEQYF. This chain links TRBV7-2 with TRBJ2-7; D may correspond to TRBD1 or TRBD2 (5 bases each). Per germline, CDR1 SGHTA and CDR2 FQGNSA. The CDR3 contains 16 residues. Trimming removed 5 bases at V and 3 bases at J, with 20 bases between.

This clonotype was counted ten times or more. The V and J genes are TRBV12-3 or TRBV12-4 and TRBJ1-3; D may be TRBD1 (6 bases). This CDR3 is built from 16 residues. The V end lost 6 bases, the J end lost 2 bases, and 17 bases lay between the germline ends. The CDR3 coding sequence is TGTGCCAGCAGCTTTTACAGGGTATCGGCTGGAAACACCATATATTTT. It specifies CASSFYRVSAGNTIYF.

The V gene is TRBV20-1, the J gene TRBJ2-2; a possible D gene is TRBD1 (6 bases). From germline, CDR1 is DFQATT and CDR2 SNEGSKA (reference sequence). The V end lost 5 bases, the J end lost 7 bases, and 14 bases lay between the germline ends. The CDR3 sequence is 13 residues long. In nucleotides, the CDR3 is TGCAGTGCTGAACTTGGGGGCGGCGGGGAGCTGTTTTTT. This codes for CSAELGGGGELFF.